These 25 T cell receptor beta chains were all obtained from the same sample, sequenced in a study of blood T cell repertoires in COVID-19. Measured with immunoSEQ multiplex PCR; TCRdb has only the in-frame clones, and not every one. This repertoire shows approximately 230,000 clones, under 90% found once; its top ten account for less than 20%. The sample consisted of peripheral blood. The receptors here all came from a man aged 25-45 years with active or convalescent COVID-19.

The chain is built from TRBV4-1 and TRBJ2-7; possibly TRBD1 for D (5 bases). V lost 0 bases and J lost 0, with 12 bases in between. The CDR3 is 16 amino acids. Looked up from germline, CDR1 is MGHRA and CDR2 is YSYEKL. CDR3 amino acids: CASSQESQGSSYEQYF. The CDR3, as DNA: TGCGCCAGCAGCCAAGAAAGTCAGGGCAGCTCCTACGAGCAGTACTTC.

The V call is TRBV5-4, the J call TRBJ1-5, with D possibly TRBD1 on 5 matching bases. V was clipped by 4 bases and J by 0 bases, with 8 bases between them. This CDR3 has 14 residues. Germline lookup yields CDR1 SGHNT and CDR2 YYREEE (reference sequence). Here the CDR3 reads CASSRRGSNQPQHF. Here the CDR3 DNA reads TGTGCCAGCAGCCGAAGGGGTAGCAATCAGCCCCAGCATTTT.

The V gene is TRBV3-1 (or the pseudogene TRBV3-2), the J gene TRBJ1-5; D unresolved. The V and J ends lost 0 bases and 0 bases respectively, with 6 bases between them. The CDR3 length is 15 residues. The germline CDR1 and CDR2 sequences are LGHDT and YNNKEL (reference sequence). The CDR3 spells CASSQDQVSNQPQHF. For the CDR3, the DNA is TGTGCCAGCAGCCAAGATCAGGTTAGCAATCAGCCCCAGCATTTT.

The rearrangement links TRBV20-1 to TRBJ2-5; 7 bases are a match to TRBD2. Germline trimming cut 6 bases from V and 5 bases from J; bases unmatched to any gene: 3. There are 11 residues in the CDR3. The germline V gene encodes CDR1 DFQATT and CDR2 SNEGSKA (reference sequence). CDR3 nucleotide sequence: TGCAGTGCGGACGGGGGGGAGACCCAGTACTTC. Protein sequence: CSADGGETQYF.

The chain is built from TRBV15 and TRBJ2-7; 7 bases line up with TRBD1. CDR3 size: 14 residues. The ends lost 8 bases at V and 3 bases at J; junction bases unmatched: 10. Germline assignment: CDR1 LNHNV and CDR2 YYDKDF (reference sequence). The CDR3 spells CATQPGTDLYEQYF. The CDR3 region has the DNA TGTGCCACCCAACCCGGGACAGATCTCTACGAGCAGTACTTC.

The chain recombines TRBV6-2 or TRBV6-3 with TRBJ1-2; D not resolved. The germline V gene encodes CDR1 MNHEY and CDR2 SVGEGT. This CDR3 has 13 amino acids. Trimming removed 0 bases at V and 5 bases at J, with 7 bases between. CDR3 sequence (DNA): TGTGCCAGCAGTTACTCATCTCCGTATGGCTACACCTTC. This encodes CASSYSSPYGYTF.

The V call is TRBV3-1 (or the pseudogene TRBV3-2), the J call TRBJ1-2, with 11 bases that match TRBD1. CDR3 length: 14 residues. V was pared by 2 bases and J by 8 bases, with 4 bases of the junction left unmatched. CDR1 is LGHDT, CDR2 YNNKEL, per germline (reference sequence). CDR3: CASSQRTGGGGYTF. CDR3 in DNA: TGTGCCAGCAGCCAAAGGACAGGGGGCGGCGGCTACACCTTC.

J is TRBJ1-2 and V is TRBV5-1; 7 bases align to TRBD1. Unmatched junction bases numbered 10, after V lost 3 bases and J lost 2 bases. This CDR3 comprises 16 residues. From germline, CDR1 is SGHRS and CDR2 YFSETQ. CDR3 coding DNA: TGCGCCAGCAGCTCCCGGAGAGGGGGCGGAAACTATGGCTACACCTTC. This gives the protein CASSSRRGGGNYGYTF.

The chain links TRBV7-7 to TRBJ2-3; the match to TRBD2 covers 11 bases. Germline V gene lookup returns CDR1 SSHAT and CDR2 FNYEAQ (reference sequence). The CDR3 sequence is 17 residues long. Germline trimming cut 5 bases from V and 3 bases from J; bases unmatched to any gene: 10. In DNA, the CDR3 is TGTGCCAGCAGCCCCCCCCTAGCGGGGGGTCCGACAGATACGCAGTATTTT. The encoded protein is CASSPPLAGGPTDTQYF.

The rearrangement joins TRBV9 to TRBJ2-7; D is uncertain. CDR1 and CDR2 from the germline V gene are SGDLS and YYNGEE. The CDR3 has 14 amino acids. With 4 bases removed from V and 5 bases from J, the gap between germline ends came to 16 bases. CDR3 DNA: TGTGCCAGCAGCCCCCCTACAGCCGTTCACGAGCAGTACTTC. It codes for CASSPPTAVHEQYF.

The rearrangement joins TRBV7-2 to TRBJ1-5; the D gene is possibly TRBD1 (5 bases). Trimming stripped 1 base from V and 3 bases from J, with 16 bases between. CDR3 length: 17 amino acids. Germline V lookup: CDR1 SGHTA, CDR2 FQGNSA. The CDR3 sequence is CASSLERGGRDNQPQHF. The CDR3 coding sequence is TGTGCCAGCAGCTTAGAACGGGGGGGACGGGACAATCAGCCCCAGCATTTT.

This chain uses TRBV11-1 with TRBJ1-1, with D hard to call. The CDR3 is 16 amino acids. Germline CDR1 is SGHAT and CDR2 is FQDESV (reference sequence). Trimming left V 0 bases short and J 0 bases short, with 11 bases between. The CDR3, as DNA: TGTGCCAGCAGCTTAGCGCGGGCCATTTTGAACACTGAAGCTTTCTTT. This gives the protein CASSLARAILNTEAFF. Complete variable domain (other parts from reference TRBV11-1 and TRBJ1-1): EAEVAQSPRYKITEKSQAVAFWCDPISGHATLYWYRQILGQGPELLVQFQDESVVDDSQLPKDRFSAERLKGVDSTLKIQPAELGDSAMYLCASSLARAILNTEAFFGQGTRLTVV.

This chain uses TRBV4-2 with TRBJ1-2; D call uncertain. V lost 8 bases, J lost 4 bases, and 17 bases lay in between. CDR1 LGHNA and CDR2 YNFKEQ come from the germline V gene. The CDR3 covers 14 residues. The CDR3 is CASPRGLSLYGYTF. DNA of the CDR3: TGTGCCAGCCCAAGAGGACTCTCACTCTATGGCTACACCTTC.

The CDR3 DNA sequence: TGTGCCAGCAGCACCGGGACAGGAGGGAGGTCACCCCTCCACTTT. The encoded protein is CASSTGTGGRSPLHF. V and J are TRBV3-1 (or the pseudogene TRBV3-2) and TRBJ1-6, with 8 bases lining up with TRBD1. CDR1 is LGHDT and CDR2 is YNNKEL in the germline V gene (reference sequence). The CDR3 is 15 residues long. J was trimmed by 10 bases and V by 5 bases; bases with no gene match: 10.

The chain recombines TRBV28 with TRBJ2-1; 12 bases are shared with TRBD2. CDR1 MDHEN and CDR2 SYDVKM come from the germline V gene. The V segment lost 5 bases and the J segment 3 bases; nucleotides outside the gene matches: 2. This CDR3 region has 15 residues. The CDR3 reads CASSTLAGGYNEQFF. The CDR3 DNA sequence: TGTGCCAGCAGTACACTAGCGGGGGGCTACAATGAGCAGTTCTTC. The full variable domain, completed using reference TRBV28 and TRBJ2-1, is DVKVTQSSRYLVKRTGEKVFLECVQDMDHENMFWYRQDPGLGLRLIYFSYDVKMKEKGDIPEGYSVSREKKERFSLILESASTNQTSMYLCASSTLAGGYNEQFFGPGTRLTVL.

The chain has TRBV11-3 and TRBJ1-3, with a possible D match to TRBD1 (5 bases). V lost 5 bases and J lost 5, with 10 bases in between. This CDR3 comprises 13 residues. Germline-derived CDR1 and CDR2 are SGHNT and YENEEA. CDR3 in amino acids: CASSRGRRNTIYF. The CDR3 DNA is TGTGCCAGCAGCCGGGGGAGGCGAAACACCATATATTTT.

In DNA, the CDR3 is TGTGCCAGTAGTATAGGGGGAGTTCGGGATCAGCCCCAGCATTTT. This codes for CASSIGGVRDQPQHF. The chain has TRBV19 and TRBJ1-5; D is unresolved. Per germline, CDR1 LNHDA and CDR2 SQIVND (reference sequence). The V and J ends lost 1 base and 5 bases respectively, with 12 bases between them. The CDR3 sequence is 15 residues long.

This rearrangement joins TRBV7-8 to TRBJ1-5; 7 positions match TRBD1. The germline gives CDR1 SGHVS, CDR2 FQNEAQ. J lost 2 bases, V lost 1 base, and 5 bases had no gene match. CDR3 length: 16 residues. The CDR3 sequence: CASSLGRGHGNQPQHF. CDR3 DNA sequence: TGTGCCAGCAGCTTAGGTAGGGGGCATGGCAATCAGCCCCAGCATTTT.

The J gene is TRBJ2-2, the V gene TRBV27; 10 bases fit TRBD1. CDR3 length: 18 amino acids. Germline V gene lookup returns CDR1 MNHEY and CDR2 SMNVEV (reference sequence). After removal of 7 bases from V and 3 bases from J, the junction contained 14 bases not matched to a gene. CDR3 nucleotide sequence: TGTGCCAGCATCGACAGGGGGCTTGACGCCGGCGACACCGGGGAGCTGTTTTTT. It yields the protein CASIDRGLDAGDTGELFF.

The chain combines TRBV6-6 with TRBJ2-7; 9 nucleotides line up with TRBD2. Germline V gene lookup returns CDR1 MNHNY and CDR2 SVGAGI (reference sequence). J lost 3 bases, V lost 8 bases, and 11 bases had no gene match. The CDR3 is made up of 15 amino acids. CDR3 DNA: TGTGCCAGCGTCGGGGTAGCGGGGGTCCTCTACGAGCAGTACTTC. Amino acids: CASVGVAGVLYEQYF.

With regard to this clone: Germline and junction disagree at one end, which may indicate a read error. The chain combines TRBV5-1 with TRBJ2-1, with 9 bases lining up with TRBD2. Germline lookup yields CDR1 SGHRS and CDR2 YFSETQ. The CDR3 length is 15 residues. This chain's CDR3 is CARSLGGGRVNEQFF. The CDR3 DNA reads TGCGCCCGCAGCTTGGGGGGCGGGAGGGTCAATGAGCAGTTCTTC.

The genes are TRBV18 and TRBJ1-5; 7 nucleotides agree with TRBD1. Germline lookup yields CDR1 KGHSH and CDR2 LQKENI. The CDR3 spans 16 residues. V lost 3 bases and J lost 0; bases outside the gene matches: 5. DNA of the CDR3: TGTGCCAGCTCACCCGGACAGGCAACTAGCAATCAGCCCCAGCATTTT. This translates into CASSPGQATSNQPQHF.

This clone appeared a few times. CDR3 in amino acids: CASSLGTSNTEAFF. CDR3 in DNA: TGTGCCAGCAGCTTAGGGACATCGAACACTGAAGCTTTCTTT. The V call is TRBV7-9, the J call TRBJ1-1; perhaps TRBD1 as D (5 bases). The CDR3 is made up of 14 amino acids. The ends were cut back, 1 base at V and 1 base at J, with 7 bases in the middle. The germline V gene has CDR1 SEHNR and CDR2 FQNEAQ (reference sequence).

The rearrangement links TRBV5-1 to TRBJ1-1, with D hard to call. The CDR3 consists of 13 residues. Trimming left V 0 bases short and J 3 bases short, with 6 bases between. CDR1 and CDR2 (germline): SGHRS, YFSETQ. For the CDR3, the DNA is TGCGCCAGCAGCTTGGCCGGGGACACTGAAGCTTTCTTT. The encoded protein is CASSLAGDTEAFF. The variable domain in full, with the rest retrieved from reference TRBV5-1 and TRBJ1-1, is KAGVTQTPRYLIKTRGQQVTLSCSPISGHRSVSWYQQTPGQGLQFLFEYFSETQRNKGNFPGRFSGRQFSNSRSEMNVSTLELGDSALYLCASSLAGDTEAFFGQGTRLTVV.

The chain links TRBV7-2 to TRBJ2-3, with 9 bases fitting TRBD2. CDR1 and CDR2 (germline): SGHTA, FQGNSA. The CDR3 is made up of 16 amino acids. V was clipped by 5 bases and J by 2 bases; unmatched bases: 8. CDR3 DNA sequence: TGTGCCAGCAGCCTTATAGCGGGGGCGACCACAGATACGCAGTATTTT. Its protein product is CASSLIAGATTDTQYF.